The 10 T cell receptor beta chains below all came from one sample that was sequenced in a study of beta chain features in type 1 diabetes. The study reverse transcribed the entire isolated RNA, so it sequenced expressed TCRB transcripts. Profiled with immunoSEQ multiplex PCR; TCRdb holds only in-frame clones, not every one. The sample has 200,000 to 250,000 clones; 25% to 30% are singletons. Specimen: central memory CD4+ T cells from blood. The receptors were sampled from a young man in good health.

The chain is built from TRBV7-9 and TRBJ2-1, with 10 bases identical to TRBD1. CDR1 SEHNR and CDR2 FQNEAQ come from the germline V gene (reference sequence). The CDR3 is made up of 15 amino acids. V trimming: 3 bases; J trimming: 6 bases; junction bases outside the gene matches: 5. CDR3 in DNA: TGTGCCAGCAGCTTCGGGACAGGGGTGACCAATGAGCAGTTCTTC. This codes for CASSFGTGVTNEQFF. The entire variable domain, with the rest obtained from reference TRBV7-9 and TRBJ2-1, is as follows: DTGVSQNPRHKITKRGQNVTFRCDPISEHNRLYWYRQTLGQGPEFLTYFQNEAQLEKSRLLSDRFSAERPKGSFSTLEIQRTEQGDSAMYLCASSFGTGVTNEQFFGPGTRLTVL.

A few counts support this clone. The rearrangement joins TRBV11-2 to TRBJ2-7; D tentatively reads TRBD1 or TRBD2 (5 bases each). Germline CDR1 and CDR2: SGHAT and FQNNGV. CDR3 length equals 17 residues. The V gene lost 1 base and the J gene lost 0 bases, with 16 bases spanning the gap. CDR3: CASSLGGRQFLSYEQYF. CDR3 in DNA: TGTGCCAGCAGCTTAGGGGGGAGACAGTTCCTCTCCTACGAGCAGTACTTC. The whole variable domain, remainder taken from reference TRBV11-2 and TRBJ2-7, is EAGVAQSPRYKIIEKRQSVAFWCNPISGHATLYWYQQILGQGPKLLIQFQNNGVVDDSQLPKDRFSAERLKGVDSTLKIQPAKLEDSAVYLCASSLGGRQFLSYEQYFGPGTRLTVT.

This clone was seen once. The genes are TRBV5-1 and TRBJ1-3; 7 bases match TRBD1. The CDR3 is made up of 19 amino acids. V lost 0 bases and J lost 0; bases outside the gene matches: 12. Germline V gene sequence: CDR1 SGHRS, CDR2 YFSETQ. In nucleotides, the CDR3 is TGCGCCAGCAGCTTGGGACAGGGCCCTCCTTTCCACTCTGGAAACACCATATATTTT. Its protein product is CASSLGQGPPFHSGNTIYF.

V and J are TRBV7-9 and TRBJ1-4; 10 bases map to TRBD1. The CDR3 has 16 amino acids. V shed 3 bases and J 8 bases; nucleotides not matched to a gene: 9. CDR1 and CDR2 from the germline V gene are SEHNR and FQNEAQ (reference sequence). The CDR3 DNA reads as TGTGCCAGCAGCTTTTCGTCCGGGACAGGGGAAGAAAAACTGTTTTTT. Residues: CASSFSSGTGEEKLFF.

The chain uses TRBV5-1 and TRBJ2-5; D ambiguous. CDR1 and CDR2 (germline): SGHRS, YFSETQ. This CDR3 region has 14 residues. Trimming stripped 0 bases from V and 5 bases from J, with 11 bases between. CDR3 amino acids: CASSLGSGRETQYF. The CDR3 DNA reads TGCGCCAGCAGCTTGGGGTCCGGCCGGGAGACCCAGTACTTC. The entire variable domain, with the rest obtained from reference TRBV5-1 and TRBJ2-5, is as follows: KAGVTQTPRYLIKTRGQQVTLSCSPISGHRSVSWYQQTPGQGLQFLFEYFSETQRNKGNFPGRFSGRQFSNSRSEMNVSTLELGDSALYLCASSLGSGRETQYFGPGTRLLVL.

This rearrangement joins TRBV13 to TRBJ2-2, with D maybe TRBD1 (6 bases). Trimming stripped 5 bases from V and 4 bases from J, with 17 bases between. Germline V gene lookup returns CDR1 PRHDT and CDR2 FYEKMQ (reference sequence). The CDR3 loop spans 16 amino acids. CDR3: CASSSQPGHLTGELFF. DNA for the CDR3: TGTGCCAGCAGCAGCCAACCGGGACATCTCACCGGGGAGCTGTTTTTT.

This clone was detected ten times or more. J is TRBJ2-2 and V is TRBV7-6, with 9 bases that match TRBD1. CDR1 and CDR2 (germline): SGHVS, FNYEAQ. The CDR3 totals 14 residues. V lost 6 bases and J lost 6; bases outside the gene matches: 5. The CDR3 DNA reads as TGTGCCAGCAGACCCGGGACAGGGTCCGGGGAGCTGTTTTTT. This translates into CASRPGTGSGELFF.

This CDR3 reads CASSEAWGNEQFF. CDR3 DNA sequence: TGTGCCAGCAGTGAAGCGTGGGGTAATGAGCAGTTCTTC. The V gene is TRBV2, the J gene TRBJ2-1, with D unresolved. The CDR3 has 13 residues. Germline-derived CDR1 and CDR2 are SNHLY and FYNNEI. V gave up 0 bases and J gave up 7 bases, with 7 bases separating them.

This clone was counted a few times. V and J are TRBV23-1 and TRBJ1-3; D is undetermined. TRBV23-1 is sorted into the ORF group, with uncertain function. The ends were cut back, 3 bases at V and 0 bases at J, with 6 bases in the middle. This CDR3 region has 14 residues. In DNA form, the CDR3 reads TGCGCCAGCAGTCAGAGGGTCTCTGGAAACACCATATATTTT. Its protein is CASSQRVSGNTIYF.

As regards this clone: The sample contains more than one DNA sequence encoding this CDR3. The chain combines TRBV9 with TRBJ2-7; no reliable D call. Looked up from germline, CDR1 is SGDLS and CDR2 is YYNGEE. Trimming shortened V by 5 bases and J by 4 bases, and 16 bases separated the two germline ends. The CDR3 is 14 residues long. The CDR3 loop is CASSQALDGYEQYF. The CDR3 bases are TGTGCCAGCAGTCAAGCGTTGGACGGTTACGAGCAGTACTTC.